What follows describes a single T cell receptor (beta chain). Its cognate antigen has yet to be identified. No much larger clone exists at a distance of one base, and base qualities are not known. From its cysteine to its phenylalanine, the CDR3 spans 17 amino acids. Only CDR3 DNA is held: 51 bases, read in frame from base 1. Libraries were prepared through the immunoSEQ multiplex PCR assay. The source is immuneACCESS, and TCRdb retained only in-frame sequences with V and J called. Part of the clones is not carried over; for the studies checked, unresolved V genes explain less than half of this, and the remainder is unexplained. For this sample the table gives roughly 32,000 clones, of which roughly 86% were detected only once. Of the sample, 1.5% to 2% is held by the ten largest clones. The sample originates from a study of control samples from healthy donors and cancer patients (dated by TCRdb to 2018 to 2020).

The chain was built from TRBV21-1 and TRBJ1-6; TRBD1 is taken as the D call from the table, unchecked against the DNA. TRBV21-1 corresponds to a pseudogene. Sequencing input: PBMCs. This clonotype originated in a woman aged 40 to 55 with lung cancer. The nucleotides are TGTGCCAGCAGCAAAAGAAACAGACCTTCCTATAATTCACCCCTCCACTTT. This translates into CASSKRNRPSYNSPLHF.